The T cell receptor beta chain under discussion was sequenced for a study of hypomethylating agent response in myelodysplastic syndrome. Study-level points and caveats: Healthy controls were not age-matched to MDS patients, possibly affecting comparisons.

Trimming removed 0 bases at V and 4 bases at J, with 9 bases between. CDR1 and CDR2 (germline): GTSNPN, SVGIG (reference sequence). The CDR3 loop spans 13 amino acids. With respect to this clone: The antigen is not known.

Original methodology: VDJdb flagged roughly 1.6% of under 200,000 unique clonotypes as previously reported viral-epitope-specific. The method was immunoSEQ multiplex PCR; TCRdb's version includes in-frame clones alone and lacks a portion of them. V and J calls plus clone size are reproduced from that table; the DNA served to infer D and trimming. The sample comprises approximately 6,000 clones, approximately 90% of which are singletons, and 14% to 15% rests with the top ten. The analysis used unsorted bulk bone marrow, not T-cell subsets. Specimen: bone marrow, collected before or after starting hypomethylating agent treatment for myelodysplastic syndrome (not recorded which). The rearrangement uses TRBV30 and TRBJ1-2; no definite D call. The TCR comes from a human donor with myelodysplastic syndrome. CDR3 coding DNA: TGTGCCTGGAGTGTGAGTCAGTCCTATGGCTACACCTTC. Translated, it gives CAWSVSQSYGYTF.